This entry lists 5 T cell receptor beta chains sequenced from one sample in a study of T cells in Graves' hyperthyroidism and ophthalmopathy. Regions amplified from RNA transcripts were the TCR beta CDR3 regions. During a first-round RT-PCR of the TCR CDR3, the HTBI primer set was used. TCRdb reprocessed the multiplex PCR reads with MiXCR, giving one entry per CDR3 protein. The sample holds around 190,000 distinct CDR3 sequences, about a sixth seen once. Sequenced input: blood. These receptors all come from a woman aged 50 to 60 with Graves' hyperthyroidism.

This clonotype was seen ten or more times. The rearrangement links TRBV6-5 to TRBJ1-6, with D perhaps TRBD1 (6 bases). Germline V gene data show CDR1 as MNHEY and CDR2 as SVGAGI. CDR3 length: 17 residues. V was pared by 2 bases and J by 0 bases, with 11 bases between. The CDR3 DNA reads TGTGCCAGCAGTTACATCGGACAGAGCTCCTATAATTCACCCCTCCACTTT. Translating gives CASSYIGQSSYNSPLHF.

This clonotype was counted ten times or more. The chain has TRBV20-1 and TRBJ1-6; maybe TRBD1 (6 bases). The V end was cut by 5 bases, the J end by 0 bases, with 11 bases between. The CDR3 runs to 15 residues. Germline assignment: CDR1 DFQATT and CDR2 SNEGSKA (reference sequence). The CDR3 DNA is TGCAGTGCTCAGGACAGAAGCTCCTATAATTCACCCCTCCACTTT. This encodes CSAQDRSSYNSPLHF.

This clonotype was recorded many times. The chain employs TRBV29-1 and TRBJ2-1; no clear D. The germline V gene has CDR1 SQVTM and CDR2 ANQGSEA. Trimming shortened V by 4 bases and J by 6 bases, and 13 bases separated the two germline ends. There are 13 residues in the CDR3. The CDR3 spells CSVVVPTFNEQFF. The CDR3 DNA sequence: TGCAGCGTTGTGGTCCCAACATTCAATGAGCAGTTCTTC.

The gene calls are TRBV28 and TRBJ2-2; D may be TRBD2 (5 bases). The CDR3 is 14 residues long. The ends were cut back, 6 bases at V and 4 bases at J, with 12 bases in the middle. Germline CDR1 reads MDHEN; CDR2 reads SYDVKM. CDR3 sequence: CASSPSLTTGELFF. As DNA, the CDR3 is TGTGCCAGCAGCCCTAGCTTGACCACCGGGGAGCTGTTTTTT.

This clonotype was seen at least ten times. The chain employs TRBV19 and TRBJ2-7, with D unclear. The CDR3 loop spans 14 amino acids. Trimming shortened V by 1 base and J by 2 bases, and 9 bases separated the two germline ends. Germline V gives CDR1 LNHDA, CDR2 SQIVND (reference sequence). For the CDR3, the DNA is TGTGCCAGTAGTATAGCTGAAAGGACCTACGAGCAGTACTTC. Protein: CASSIAERTYEQYF.